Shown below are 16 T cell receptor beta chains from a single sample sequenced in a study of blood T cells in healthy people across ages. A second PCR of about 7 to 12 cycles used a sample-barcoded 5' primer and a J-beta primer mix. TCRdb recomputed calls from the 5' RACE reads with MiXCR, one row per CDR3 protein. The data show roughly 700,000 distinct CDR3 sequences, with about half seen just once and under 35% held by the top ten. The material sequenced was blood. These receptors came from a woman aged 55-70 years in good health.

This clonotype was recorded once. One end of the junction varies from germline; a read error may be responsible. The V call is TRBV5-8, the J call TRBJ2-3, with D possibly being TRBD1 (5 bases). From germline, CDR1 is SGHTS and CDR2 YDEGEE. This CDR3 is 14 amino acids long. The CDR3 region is CASRERAGTDTQYF. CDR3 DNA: TGCGCCAGCAGGGAACGAGCCGGCACAGATACGCAGTATTTT.

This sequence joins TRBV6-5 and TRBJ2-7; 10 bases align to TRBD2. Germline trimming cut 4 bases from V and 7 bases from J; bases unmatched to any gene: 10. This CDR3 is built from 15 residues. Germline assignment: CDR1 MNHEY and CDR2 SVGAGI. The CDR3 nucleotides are TGTGCCAGCAGTTCCTCAACTAGCGGGACGGGGGAGCAGTACTTC. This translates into CASSSSTSGTGEQYF.

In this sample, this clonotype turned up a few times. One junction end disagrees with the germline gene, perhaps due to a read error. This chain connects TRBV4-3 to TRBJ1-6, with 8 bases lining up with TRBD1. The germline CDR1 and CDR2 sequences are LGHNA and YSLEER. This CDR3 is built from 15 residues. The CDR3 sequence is CASSQGTGFSSPPHF. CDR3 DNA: TGCGCCAGCAGCCAAGGGACAGGGTTTAGTTCACCCCCCCACTTT.

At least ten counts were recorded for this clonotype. The CDR3 DNA reads TGTGCCAGCAGCTTGGCGGAGGGATACGAGCAGTACTTC. Its translation: CASSLAEGYEQYF. The rearrangement uses TRBV7-2 and TRBJ2-7; tentative D call: TRBD2 (6 bases). The CDR3 totals 13 residues. CDR1 and CDR2 from the germline V gene are SGHTA and FQGNSA. V lost 3 bases and J 4 bases, leaving 10 bases between the germline ends.

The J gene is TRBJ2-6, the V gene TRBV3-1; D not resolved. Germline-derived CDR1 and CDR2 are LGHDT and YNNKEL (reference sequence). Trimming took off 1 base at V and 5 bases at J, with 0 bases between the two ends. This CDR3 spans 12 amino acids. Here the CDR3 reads CASSQGANVLTF. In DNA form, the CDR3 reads TGTGCCAGCAGCCAAGGGGCCAACGTCCTGACTTTC.

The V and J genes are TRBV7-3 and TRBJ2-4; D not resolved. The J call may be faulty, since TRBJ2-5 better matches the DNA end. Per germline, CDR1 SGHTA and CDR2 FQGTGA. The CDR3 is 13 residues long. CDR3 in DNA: TGTGCCAGCAGCCCCGATCAGGCAGAGACCCAGTACTTC. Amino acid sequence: CASSPDQAETQYF.

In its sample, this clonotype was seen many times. This CDR3 reads CSAPLSGTPSYTF. Written as DNA, the CDR3 is TGCAGTGCCCCACTGTCTGGGACCCCCAGCTACACCTTC. This chain connects TRBV20-1 to TRBJ1-2, with D possibly TRBD1 on 5 matching bases. Looked up from germline, CDR1 is DFQATT and CDR2 is SNEGSKA (reference sequence). The CDR3 consists of 13 residues. V lost 6 bases and J 9 bases, leaving 20 bases between the germline ends.

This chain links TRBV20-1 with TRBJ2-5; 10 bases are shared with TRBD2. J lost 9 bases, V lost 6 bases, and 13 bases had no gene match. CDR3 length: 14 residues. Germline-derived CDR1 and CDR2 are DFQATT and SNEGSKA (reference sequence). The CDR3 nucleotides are TGCAGTGCCACACGCCCCCTAGCGGGGGAGGCCCAGTACTTC. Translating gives CSATRPLAGEAQYF.

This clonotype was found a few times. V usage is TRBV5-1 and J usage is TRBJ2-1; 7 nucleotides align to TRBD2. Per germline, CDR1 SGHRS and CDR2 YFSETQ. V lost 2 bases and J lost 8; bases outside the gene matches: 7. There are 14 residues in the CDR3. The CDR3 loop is CASSLAGPMDEQFF. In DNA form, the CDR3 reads TGCGCCAGCAGCTTAGCGGGACCCATGGATGAGCAGTTCTTC.

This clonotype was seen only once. The DNA of the CDR3 is TGTGCCAGCTCACCAACAACGGGACTAGCTACTTACGAGCAGTACTTC. Its protein product is CASSPTTGLATYEQYF. The rearrangement uses TRBV18 and TRBJ2-5, with 9 bases matching TRBD2. The J call is in doubt because the DNA end fits TRBJ2-7 better. The CDR3 is 16 residues long. CDR1 is KGHSH and CDR2 is LQKENI in the germline V gene.

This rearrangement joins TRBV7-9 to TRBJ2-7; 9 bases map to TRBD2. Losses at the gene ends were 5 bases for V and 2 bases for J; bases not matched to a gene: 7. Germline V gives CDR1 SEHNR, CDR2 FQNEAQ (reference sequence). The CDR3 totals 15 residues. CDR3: CASSTLAGTAYEQYF. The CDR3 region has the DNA TGTGCCAGCAGCACGCTAGCGGGGACGGCCTACGAGCAGTACTTC.

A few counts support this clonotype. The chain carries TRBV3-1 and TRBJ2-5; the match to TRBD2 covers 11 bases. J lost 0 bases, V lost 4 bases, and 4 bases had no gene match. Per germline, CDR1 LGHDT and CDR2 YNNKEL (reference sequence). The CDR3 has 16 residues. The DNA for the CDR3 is TGTGCCAGCAGCCTGAGACTAGCGGGAAACCAAGAGACCCAGTACTTC. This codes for CASSLRLAGNQETQYF.

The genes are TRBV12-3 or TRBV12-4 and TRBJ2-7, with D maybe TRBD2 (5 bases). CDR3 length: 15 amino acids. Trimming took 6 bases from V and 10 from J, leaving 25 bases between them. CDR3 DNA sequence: TGTGCCAGCAGCCCCCGGGGAGCCACATGGAGTGGCCAGTACTTC. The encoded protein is CASSPRGATWSGQYF.

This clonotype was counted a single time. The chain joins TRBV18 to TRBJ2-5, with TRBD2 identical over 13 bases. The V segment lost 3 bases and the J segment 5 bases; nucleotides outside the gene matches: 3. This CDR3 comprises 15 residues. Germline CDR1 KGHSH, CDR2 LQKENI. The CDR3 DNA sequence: TGTGCCAGCTCACCTAAGACTAGCGGGAGGGAGACCCAGTACTTC. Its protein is CASSPKTSGRETQYF.

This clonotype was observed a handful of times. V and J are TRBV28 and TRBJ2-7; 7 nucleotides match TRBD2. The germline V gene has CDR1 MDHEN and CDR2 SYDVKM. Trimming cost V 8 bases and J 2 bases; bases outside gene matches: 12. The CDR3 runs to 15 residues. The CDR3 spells CASRSSGTIPYEQYF. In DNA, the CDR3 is TGTGCCAGCCGATCAAGCGGGACGATACCCTACGAGCAGTACTTC.

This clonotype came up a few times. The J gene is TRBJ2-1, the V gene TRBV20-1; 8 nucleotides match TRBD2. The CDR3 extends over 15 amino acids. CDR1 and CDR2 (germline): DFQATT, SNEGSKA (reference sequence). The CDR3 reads CSPAITSGTYNEQFF. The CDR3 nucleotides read TGCAGCCCCGCAATCACTAGCGGAACGTACAATGAGCAGTTCTTC.